This T cell receptor (beta chain) was profiled in a study of blood T cell repertoires in COVID-19. About the research overall: Acute and convalescent COVID-19 specimens originated in the United States, Italy and Spain. PBMCs, B-cell-depleted T cells, or T cells were the source of the cDNA or gDNA that made up the material.

Germline lookup yields CDR1 SGHNT and CDR2 YYREEE (reference sequence). The V and J ends lost 2 bases and 7 bases, in that order; junction bases with no gene match: 2. This CDR3 comprises 14 residues. Original analysis: Estimation of nucleated cell counts was performed using reference gene primer amplification. This table comes from immunoSEQ multiplex PCR, and its TCRdb copy is limited to in-frame clones, with some not included. V and J calls and clone size are given by that table; D and trimming were obtained from the DNA. The sample records 150,000 to 200,000 clones, about 85% being singletons. The source of this sequence is a man between 60 and 75 years old with active or convalescent COVID-19. V and J are TRBV5-4 and TRBJ1-4; TRBD1 matches at 10 bases. Sequencing was carried out using peripheral blood. CDR3 sequence: CASSFRDRGEKLFF. The DNA for the CDR3 is TGTGCCAGCAGCTTTAGGGACAGGGGTGAAAAACTGTTTTTT.